This TCR beta chain was profiled in a study of human T cells and chemical hapten exposure. As for the study in general: Small pooled library volume differences chiefly drove per-sample TCR yield variation.

The CDR3 spans 20 residues. Trimming removed 1 base at V and 0 bases at J, with 20 bases between. Germline V gene lookup returns CDR1 SGHDT and CDR2 YYEEEE. For this clonotype: Its antigen remains unknown.

Study-wide results and caveats: TCRs exceeding a frequency of 1 in 1000 stayed unchanged under DPC sensitization. More PT1 expanded TCRs went with higher patch test scores.

This sample's time point: patch test 2, 6 weeks after DPC sensitization. Treatment denoted: therapeutic diphenylcyclopropenone sensitization with weekly scalp DPC. Venepuncture was done earlier than the placement of each patch test. TCRdb called the RACE reads again in MiXCR, with one record for every CDR3 protein. This sample yields 65,000 to 95,000 distinct CDR3 sequences, of which 6.6% are seen a single time; 1% to 1.5% belongs to the top ten. The material sequenced was whole blood, taken in connection with sensitization to the hapten diphenylcyclopropenone (DPC). The receptor's source is a woman in her twenties or thirties with alopecia areata. Some clones in this sample may be carry-over from other donors' samples. This chain links TRBV5-6 with TRBJ1-6, with D perhaps TRBD1 (6 bases). The CDR3 is CASSLRFGQGISSYNSPLHF. The DNA of the CDR3 is TGTGCCAGCAGCTTGAGGTTCGGCCAGGGGATCAGCTCCTATAATTCACCCCTCCACTTT.